This T cell receptor beta chain emerged from a study of blood T cell repertoires in COVID-19. Overall study context: Italy, Spain and the United States were the sources of the convalescent and acute COVID-19 samples.

The V and J ends lost 3 bases and 10 bases respectively, with 22 bases between them. The CDR3 totals 17 residues. Germline lookup yields CDR1 LNHDA and CDR2 SQIVND (reference sequence). Sequencing used immunoSEQ multiplex PCR; TCRdb keeps in-frame clones, though not all of them. The data show about 280,000 clones, almost 85% seen once. This TCR was sampled from a man in his forties or fifties with active or convalescent COVID-19. The rearrangement uses TRBV19 and TRBJ1-6; a possible D gene is TRBD1 (6 bases). Sequencing was done on a sample of peripheral blood. The chain's CDR3 is CASSMVRPNRQESPLHF. The CDR3 DNA reads as TGTGCCAGTAGTATGGTAAGGCCGAATAGACAGGAGTCACCCCTCCACTTT.